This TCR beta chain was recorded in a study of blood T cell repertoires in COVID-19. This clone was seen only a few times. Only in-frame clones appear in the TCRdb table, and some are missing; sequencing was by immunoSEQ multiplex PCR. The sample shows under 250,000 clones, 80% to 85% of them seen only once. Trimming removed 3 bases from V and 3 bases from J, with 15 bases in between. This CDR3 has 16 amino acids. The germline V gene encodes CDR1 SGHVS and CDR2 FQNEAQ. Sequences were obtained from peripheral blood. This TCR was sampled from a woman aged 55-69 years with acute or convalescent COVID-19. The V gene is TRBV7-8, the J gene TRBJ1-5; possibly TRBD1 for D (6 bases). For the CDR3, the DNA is TGTGCCAGCAGCTTTAGTCCGGGACACTACAATCAGCCCCAGCATTTT. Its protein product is CASSFSPGHYNQPQHF. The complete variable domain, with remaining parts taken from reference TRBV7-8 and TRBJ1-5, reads GAGVSQSPRYKVAKRGQDVALRCDPISGHVSLFWYQQALGQGPEFLTYFQNEAQLDKSGLPSDRFFAERPEGSVSTLKIQRTQQEDSAVYLCASSFSPGHYNQPQHFGDGTRLSIL.